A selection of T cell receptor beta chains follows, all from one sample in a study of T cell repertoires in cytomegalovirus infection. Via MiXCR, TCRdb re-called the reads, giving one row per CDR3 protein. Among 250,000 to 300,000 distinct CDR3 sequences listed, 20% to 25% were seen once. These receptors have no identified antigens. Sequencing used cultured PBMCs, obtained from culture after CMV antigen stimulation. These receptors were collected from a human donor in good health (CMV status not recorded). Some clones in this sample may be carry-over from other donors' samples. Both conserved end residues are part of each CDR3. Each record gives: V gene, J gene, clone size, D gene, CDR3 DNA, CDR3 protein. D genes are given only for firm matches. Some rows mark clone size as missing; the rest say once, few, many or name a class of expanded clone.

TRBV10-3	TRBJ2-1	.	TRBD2	TGTGCCACACAAGCGGGGGCCCCCTACAATGAGCAGTTCTTC	CATQAGAPYNEQFF
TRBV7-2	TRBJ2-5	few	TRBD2	TGTGCCAGCAGCCCACGGACTAGCGGGAGCTTCGCAGAGACCCAGTACTTC	CASSPRTSGSFAETQYF
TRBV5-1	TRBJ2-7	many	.	TGCGCCAGCACGGGACCTTACTACGAGCAGTACTTC	CASTGPYYEQYF
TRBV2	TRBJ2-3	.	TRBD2	TGTGCCAGCAAGGGTCCTAGCGGGAGGGCCAAAGATACGCAGTATTTT	CASKGPSGRAKDTQYF
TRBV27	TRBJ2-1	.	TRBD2	TGTGCCAGCAGCCCATTTCAAGCGAGCGGGACGTATATTCGAATTGAGCAGTTCTTC	CASSPFQASGTYIRIEQFF
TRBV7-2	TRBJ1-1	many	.	TGTGCCAGCAGCTTAGACCATATGAACACTGAAGCTTTCTTT	CASSLDHMNTEAFF
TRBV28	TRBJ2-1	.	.	TGTGCCAGCAGTCCGGCGGGTGAGTCCTACAATGAGCAGTTCTTC	CASSPAGESYNEQFF
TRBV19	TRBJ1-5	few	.	TGTGCCAGTACCCCACGGCCAACTTATAGCAATCAGCCCCAGCATTTT	CASTPRPTYSNQPQHF
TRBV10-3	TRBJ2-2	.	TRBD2	TGTGCCATCCGACCGGGACTAGCGGGAGATGACACCGGGGAGCTGTTTTTT	CAIRPGLAGDDTGELFF
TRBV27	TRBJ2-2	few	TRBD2	TGTGCCAGCACTCCGACTAGCGGGAGGCCCGGGGAGCTGTTTTTT	CASTPTSGRPGELFF
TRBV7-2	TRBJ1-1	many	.	TGTGCCAGCAGCCCAGGCATAGGGAACACTGAAGCTTTCTTT	CASSPGIGNTEAFF
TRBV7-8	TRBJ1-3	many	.	TGTGCCAGCAGCCCATCAGTAGACTCTGGAAACACCATATATTTT	CASSPSVDSGNTIYF
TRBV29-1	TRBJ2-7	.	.	TGCAGCGTTGAAGACAGGGACTACGAGCAGTACTTC	CSVEDRDYEQYF
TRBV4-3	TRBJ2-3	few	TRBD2	TGCGCCAGCAGCCAAGTGAGGACTAGCTATACAGATACGCAGTATTTT	CASSQVRTSYTDTQYF
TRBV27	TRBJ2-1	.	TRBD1	TGTGCCAGCAGATCAGGGACAGGGGGCTACAATGAGCAGTTCTTC	CASRSGTGGYNEQFF
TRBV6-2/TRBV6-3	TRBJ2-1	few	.	TGTGCCAGCAGACGGGCCACCTCCTACAATGAGCAGTTCTTC	CASRRATSYNEQFF
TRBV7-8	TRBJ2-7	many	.	TGTGCCAGCAGCTTAGCGACGGAATACGAGCAGTACTTC	CASSLATEYEQYF
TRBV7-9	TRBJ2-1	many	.	TGTGCCAGCGGAGATATCCGGGACTCCGGCTTC	CASGDIRDSGF
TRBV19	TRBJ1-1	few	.	TGTGCCAGTAGGACCTCGGGGGGATCGAACACTGAAGCTTTCTTT	CASRTSGGSNTEAFF
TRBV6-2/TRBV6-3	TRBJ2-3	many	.	TGTGCCAGCAGTTACTCGAGGCAGATCGGAGATACGCAGTATTTT	CASSYSRQIGDTQYF
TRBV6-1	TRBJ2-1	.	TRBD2	TGTGCCAGCAGTAAAAAAGCGGGAGGTTCCTACAATGAGCAGTTCTTC	CASSKKAGGSYNEQFF
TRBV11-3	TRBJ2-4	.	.	TGTGCCAGCAGCTTAGGAGGGGTGCTAAACATTCAGTACTTC	CASSLGGVLNIQYF
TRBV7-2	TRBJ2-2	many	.	TGTGCCAGCAGCTTAATAACAGGTCTAATCACCGGGGAGCTGTTTTTT	CASSLITGLITGELFF
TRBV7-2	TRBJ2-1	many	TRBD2	TGTGCCAGCAAGCCGGGAGGGCCCCTTGATGAGCAGTTCTTC	CASKPGGPLDEQFF
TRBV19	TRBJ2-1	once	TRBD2	TGTGCCAGAATTGCCGGGACTAGCGGGAGTAATGAGCAGTTCTTC	CARIAGTSGSNEQFF
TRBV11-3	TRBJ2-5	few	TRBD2	TGTGCCAGCAGCCCCCGACTAGCGGGTTACCAAGAGACCCAGTACTTC	CASSPRLAGYQETQYF
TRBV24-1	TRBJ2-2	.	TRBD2	TGTGCCACCAGTGACCCGACTAGCGGGAAAACCTATCGCGGGGAGCTGTTTTTT	CATSDPTSGKTYRGELFF
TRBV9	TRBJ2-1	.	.	TGTGCCAGCAGCGTAGATGTTCCCGCCTACAATGAGCAGTTCTTC	CASSVDVPAYNEQFF
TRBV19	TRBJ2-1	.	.	TGTGCCAGTAGTTCTAGCGAGGTCTACAATGAGCAGTTCTTC	CASSSSEVYNEQFF
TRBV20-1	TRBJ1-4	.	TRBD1	TGCAGTGCTCTACGGACAGGTGCAAGTGAAAAACTGTTTTTT	CSALRTGASEKLFF
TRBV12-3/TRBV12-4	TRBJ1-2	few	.	TGTGCCAGCAGGATAGTCGGCAGGACCAACTATGGCTACACCTTC	CASRIVGRTNYGYTF
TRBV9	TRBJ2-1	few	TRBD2	TGTGCCAGCAGCGTAGAGCGGGGGGGCTTTTGGGAGCAGTTCTTC	CASSVERGGFWEQFF
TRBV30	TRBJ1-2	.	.	TGTGCCTGGAGCCCCCTTGGGGCCACAGAAACTAACTATGGCTACACCTTC	CAWSPLGATETNYGYTF
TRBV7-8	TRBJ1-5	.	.	TGTGCCAGCAGCTTAGTTGGAGGCCAGCAGCCCCAGCATTTT	CASSLVGGQQPQHF
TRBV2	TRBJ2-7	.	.	TGTGCCAGCAGGGAAACTAGTACTTCCTACGAGCAGTACTTC	CASRETSTSYEQYF
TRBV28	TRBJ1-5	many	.	TGTGCCAGCACCCTCCCTGCGTGGAATCAGCCCCAGCATTTT	CASTLPAWNQPQHF
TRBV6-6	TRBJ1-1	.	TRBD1	TGTGCCGCCACAGGGGGGAACACTGAAGCTTTCTTT	CAATGGNTEAFF
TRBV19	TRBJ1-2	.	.	TGTGCCAGTAACCCGGACGGTTCTTTCTATGGCTACACCTTC	CASNPDGSFYGYTF
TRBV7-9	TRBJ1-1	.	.	TGTGCCAGCAGCTTAGCAGGGGTTGGAACTGAAGCTTTCTTT	CASSLAGVGTEAFF
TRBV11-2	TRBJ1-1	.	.	TGTGCCAGCGGTGAAGCTGAATACACTGAAGCTTTCTTT	CASGEAEYTEAFF
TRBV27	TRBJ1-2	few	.	TGTGCCAGCAGTTCTGCGTCGGGGGCAGTCGGCTATGGCTACACCTTC	CASSSASGAVGYGYTF
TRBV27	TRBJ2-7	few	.	TGTGCCAGCAGTTTCTCTCCGGGACCTAACGAGCAGTACTTC	CASSFSPGPNEQYF
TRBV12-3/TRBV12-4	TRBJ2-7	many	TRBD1	TGTGCCAGCAGTAACACCGGACAGGGGGCATGGGAGCAGTACTTC	CASSNTGQGAWEQYF
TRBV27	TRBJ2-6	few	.	TGTGCCAGCCGGATGATGTCAGCTGGGGCCAACGTCCTGACTTTC	CASRMMSAGANVLTF
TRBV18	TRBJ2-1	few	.	TGTGCCAGCTCACCGAATATCCGCGGACTATACTACAATGAGCAGTTCTTC	CASSPNIRGLYYNEQFF